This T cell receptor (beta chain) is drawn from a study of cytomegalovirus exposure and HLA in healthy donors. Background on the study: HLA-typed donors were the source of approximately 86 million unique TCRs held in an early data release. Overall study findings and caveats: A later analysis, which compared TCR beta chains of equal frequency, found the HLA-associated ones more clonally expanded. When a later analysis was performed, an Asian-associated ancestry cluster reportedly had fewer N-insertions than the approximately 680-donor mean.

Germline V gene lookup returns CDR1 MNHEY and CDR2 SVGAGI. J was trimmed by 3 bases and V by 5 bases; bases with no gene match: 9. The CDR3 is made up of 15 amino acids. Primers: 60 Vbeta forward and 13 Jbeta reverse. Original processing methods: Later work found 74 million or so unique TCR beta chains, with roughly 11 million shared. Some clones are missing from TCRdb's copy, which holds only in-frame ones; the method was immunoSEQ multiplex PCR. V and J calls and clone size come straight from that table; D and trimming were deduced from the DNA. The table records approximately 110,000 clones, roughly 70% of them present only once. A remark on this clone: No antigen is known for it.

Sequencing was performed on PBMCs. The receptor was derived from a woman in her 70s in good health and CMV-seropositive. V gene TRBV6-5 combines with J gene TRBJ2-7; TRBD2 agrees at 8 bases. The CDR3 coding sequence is TGTGCCAGCAGTCCAAGCGGGGGTCTCCTCTACGAGCAGTACTTC. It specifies CASSPSGGLLYEQYF.